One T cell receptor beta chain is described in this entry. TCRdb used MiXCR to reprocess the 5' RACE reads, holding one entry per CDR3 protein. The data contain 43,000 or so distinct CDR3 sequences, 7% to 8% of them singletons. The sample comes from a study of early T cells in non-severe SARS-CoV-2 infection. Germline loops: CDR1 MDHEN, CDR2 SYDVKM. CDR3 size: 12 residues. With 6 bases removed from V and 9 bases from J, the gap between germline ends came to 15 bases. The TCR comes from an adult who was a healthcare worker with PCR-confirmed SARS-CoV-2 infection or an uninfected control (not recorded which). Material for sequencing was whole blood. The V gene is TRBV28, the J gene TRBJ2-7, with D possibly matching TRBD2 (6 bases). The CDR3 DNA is TGTGCCAGCAGCCCTGTCGGGGGTAGGCAGTACTTC. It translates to CASSPVGGRQYF.